What follows are 23 T cell receptor beta chains derived from one specimen sequenced in a study of human T cells and chemical hapten exposure. TCRdb reprocessed the RACE reads with MiXCR, giving one entry per CDR3 protein. Here the sample spans roughly 360,000 distinct CDR3 sequences, about 4.8% being singletons. Time point here: patch test 1, 2 weeks after DPC sensitization. The treatment is: therapeutic diphenylcyclopropenone sensitization with weekly scalp DPC. This material consisted of whole blood, taken in connection with sensitization to the hapten diphenylcyclopropenone (DPC). The receptors were sampled from a woman in her forties or fifties with alopecia areata. Some clones in this sample may be carry-over from other donors' samples.

At least ten counts were recorded for this clonotype. The V gene is TRBV15, the J gene TRBJ2-7; D is uncertain. CDR3 length equals 12 residues. CDR1 LNHNV and CDR2 YYDKDF come from the germline V gene (reference sequence). V was shortened by 0 bases and J by 7 bases, with 7 bases between the two germline ends. The CDR3 sequence: CATSRDNREQYF. The CDR3 DNA reads as TGTGCCACCAGCAGAGATAACCGGGAGCAGTACTTC.

The chain joins TRBV12-3 or TRBV12-4 to TRBJ2-2, with D unclear. The length of the CDR3 is 13 residues. The germline V and J ends were trimmed by 6 bases and 2 bases, with 7 bases remaining between them. The CDR3 sequence: CASSTINTGELFF. The CDR3 DNA reads as TGTGCCAGCAGCACCATAAACACCGGGGAGCTGTTTTTT.

This clonotype was seen repeatedly, ten times or more. The rearrangement links TRBV13 to TRBJ1-1; maybe TRBD1 (6 bases). The germline V and J ends were trimmed by 6 bases and 1 base, with 6 bases remaining between them. Germline CDR1 reads PRHDT; CDR2 reads FYEKMQ (reference sequence). The CDR3 has 12 residues. CDR3 protein: CASRGQNTEAFF. The CDR3 DNA follows: TGTGCCAGCAGGGGACAGAACACTGAAGCTTTCTTT.

This clonotype was seen many times. This sequence joins TRBV6-5 and TRBJ2-3; D is possibly TRBD1 (6 bases). Per germline, CDR1 MNHEY and CDR2 SVGAGI. This CDR3 spans 15 amino acids. Trimming left V 6 bases short and J 2 bases short, with 15 bases between. CDR3 loop: CASRRTGTFTDTQYF. CDR3 bases: TGTGCCAGCAGGCGAACAGGGACCTTCACAGATACGCAGTATTTT.

A few counts support this clonotype. The rearrangement links TRBV29-1 to TRBJ1-2; the match to TRBD1 covers 9 bases. J gave up 2 bases and V 5 bases, and 6 bases lay outside the gene matches. This CDR3 has 14 residues. CDR1 SQVTM and CDR2 ANQGSEA come from the germline V gene. The CDR3 DNA follows: TGCAGCGTTTCGGGACAGGGCGGGAACTATGGCTACACCTTC. Translated: CSVSGQGGNYGYTF.

There are many counts of this clonotype. The rearrangement joins TRBV12-3 or TRBV12-4 to TRBJ2-1, with D hard to call. Trimming took 4 bases from V and 9 from J, leaving 16 bases between them. The CDR3 extends over 14 amino acids. This chain's CDR3 is CASSSMWGSVEQFF. Here the CDR3 DNA reads TGTGCCAGCAGTTCCATGTGGGGTTCTGTTGAGCAGTTCTTC.

This clonotype was counted ten times or more. This sequence joins TRBV7-2 and TRBJ2-3; D uncertain. CDR1 and CDR2 from the germline V gene are SGHTA and FQGNSA. Trimming left V 1 base short and J 4 bases short, with 12 bases between. This CDR3 spans 15 amino acids. CDR3 sequence (DNA): TGTGCCAGCAGCTTAGACAGCGCCGGAGCAGATACGCAGTATTTT. Residues: CASSLDSAGADTQYF.

This clonotype was seen a handful of times. This chain uses TRBV28 with TRBJ2-1, with D perhaps TRBD1 (6 bases). Germline V gene data show CDR1 as MDHEN and CDR2 as SYDVKM. Deletions cut 8 bases from V and 2 bases from J, with 10 bases between. The CDR3 is 13 amino acids. The CDR3 region has the DNA TGTGCCAGCCGACAGGCCACCTACAATGAGCAGTTCTTC. This codes for CASRQATYNEQFF.

This clonotype was recorded many times. V is TRBV28 and J is TRBJ2-4; a possible D gene is TRBD1 (5 bases). Germline assignment: CDR1 MDHEN and CDR2 SYDVKM. V was clipped by 4 bases and J by 1 base, with 8 bases between them. There are 14 residues in the CDR3. The CDR3 DNA sequence: TGTGCCAGCAGTTCGGCAGGGGCCAAAAACATTCAGTACTTC. Amino acids: CASSSAGAKNIQYF.

The table lists this clonotype with many counts. The J gene is TRBJ2-1, the V gene TRBV4-1, with D possibly being TRBD1 (6 bases). The CDR3 covers 13 residues. CDR1 is MGHRA, CDR2 YSYEKL, per germline. V was clipped by 6 bases and J by 9 bases, with 15 bases between them. CDR3 amino acids: CASRGTGQGEQFF. The DNA of the CDR3 is TGCGCCAGCAGAGGTACAGGGCAGGGTGAGCAGTTCTTC.

This clonotype has only a few counts. The rearrangement joins TRBV2 to TRBJ1-2, with unresolved D. Germline V gene sequence: CDR1 SNHLY, CDR2 FYNNEI. The CDR3 is made up of 12 amino acids. Trimming removed 6 bases at V and 4 bases at J, with 9 bases between. CDR3 in DNA: TGTGCCAGCAGGGAAACCTCCTATGGCTACACCTTC. As protein: CASRETSYGYTF.

This clonotype was counted a few times. This chain joins TRBV13 and TRBJ1-2, with 7 bases matching TRBD1. Germline values: CDR1 PRHDT, CDR2 FYEKMQ (reference sequence). This CDR3 comprises 15 residues. The V segment lost 2 bases and the J segment 3 bases; nucleotides outside the gene matches: 6. The CDR3 region is CASSLMWQGDYGYTF. In nucleotides, the CDR3 is TGTGCCAGCAGCTTAATGTGGCAGGGGGACTATGGCTACACCTTC. Full variable domain (outside the CDR3, taken from reference TRBV13 and TRBJ1-2): AAGVIQSPRHLIKEKRETATLKCYPIPRHDTVYWYQQGPGQDPQFLISFYEKMQSDKGSIPDRFSAQQFSDYHSELNMSSLELGDSALYFCASSLMWQGDYGYTFGSGTRLTVV.

This clonotype was counted many times. V usage is TRBV20-1 and J usage is TRBJ1-2; D gene uncertain. This CDR3 has 12 amino acids. Looked up from germline, CDR1 is DFQATT and CDR2 is SNEGSKA (reference sequence). V dropped 5 bases and J dropped 4 bases, with 11 bases sitting between them. CDR3 loop: CSARILVYGYTF. Written as DNA, the CDR3 is TGCAGTGCTCGAATTCTAGTCTATGGCTACACCTTC.

This clonotype was detected ten times or more. The chain employs TRBV7-7 and TRBJ2-2; D possibly corresponds to TRBD2 (5 bases). The V end was cut by 5 bases, the J end by 0 bases, with 13 bases between. Germline V lookup: CDR1 SSHAT, CDR2 FNYEAQ (reference sequence). This CDR3 comprises 16 residues. CDR3 amino acids: CASSLLATANTGELFF. As DNA, the CDR3 is TGTGCCAGCAGCCTTCTAGCTACCGCGAACACCGGGGAGCTGTTTTTT.

In this sample, this clonotype turned up many times. J is TRBJ2-7 and V is TRBV28; D not resolved. Trimming cost V 5 bases and J 2 bases, with 16 bases left between them. This CDR3 is 15 amino acids long. Germline CDR1 and CDR2: MDHEN and SYDVKM. DNA of the CDR3: TGTGCCAGCAGTCCCCAACTGGCAAGGACCTACGAGCAGTACTTC. This sequence encodes CASSPQLARTYEQYF.

This clonotype was seen more than once but under ten times. The gene calls are TRBV7-2 and TRBJ2-3; 10 nucleotides agree with TRBD1. V lost 6 bases and J lost 6; bases outside the gene matches: 6. This CDR3 is built from 14 residues. Germline CDR1 reads SGHTA; CDR2 reads FQGNSA. CDR3: CASRTTGGDDTQYF. The CDR3 coding sequence is TGTGCCAGCAGGACGACAGGGGGCGACGATACGCAGTATTTT. The variable domain in full, completed from reference TRBV7-2 and TRBJ2-3, reads GAGVSQSPSNKVTEKGKDVELRCDPISGHTALYWYRQSLGQGLEFLIYFQGNSAPDKSGLPSDRFSAERTGGSVSTLTIQRTQQEDSAVYLCASRTTGGDDTQYFGPGTRLTVL.

This clonotype was counted between two and nine times. Relative to the germline gene, one junction end is altered; a read error may explain this. The chain recombines TRBV6-6 with TRBJ2-7; D might be TRBD2 (5 bases). Germline lookup yields CDR1 MNHNY and CDR2 SVGAGI (reference sequence). This CDR3 region has 13 residues. In DNA form, the CDR3 reads TGTGCCAGCAGTTACTCCAGCGGAGCCCGCTTGAACTTC. Protein sequence: CASSYSSGARLNF.

This clonotype was recorded a few times. The genes are TRBV10-3 and TRBJ2-3, with 9 bases lining up with TRBD1. Germline V CDR1 and CDR2: ENHRY, SYGVKD. This CDR3 is 15 amino acids long. Trimming at V came to 6 bases and at J to 2 bases, leaving 6 bases not matched to a gene. DNA for the CDR3: TGTGCCATCAGCCTGACAGGGGGTCCCACAGATACGCAGTATTTT. Residues: CAISLTGGPTDTQYF.

The chain has TRBV7-9 and TRBJ1-5; D gene ambiguous. CDR3 length equals 14 residues. Deletions cut 5 bases from V and 3 bases from J, with 11 bases between. Germline-derived CDR1 and CDR2 are SEHNR and FQNEAQ (reference sequence). The CDR3 DNA reads as TGTGCCAGCAGCGGCGGACGGGACAATCAGCCCCAGCATTTT. Its translation is CASSGGRDNQPQHF.

Many counts were recorded for this clonotype. V is TRBV6-5 and J is TRBJ1-2; D perhaps matches TRBD1 (5 bases). This CDR3 has 13 amino acids. V lost 5 bases and J 9 bases, leaving 16 bases between the germline ends. The germline gives CDR1 MNHEY, CDR2 SVGAGI. CDR3 coding DNA: TGTGCCAGCAGTCCCCCTCCCGGGGGTAGCTACACCTTC. Its protein is CASSPPPGGSYTF.

In its sample, this clonotype was seen a few times. The chain couples TRBV5-1 to TRBJ2-6; D ambiguous. The CDR3 spans 16 residues. The V and J ends lost 4 bases and 2 bases respectively, with 13 bases between them. Germline-derived CDR1 and CDR2 are SGHRS and YFSETQ. The CDR3 loop reads CASSPNAATGANVLTF. The CDR3 nucleotides read TGCGCCAGCAGCCCAAATGCGGCAACTGGGGCCAACGTCCTGACTTTC. Together with reference TRBV5-1 and TRBJ2-6, the CDR3 gives the full variable domain: KAGVTQTPRYLIKTRGQQVTLSCSPISGHRSVSWYQQTPGQGLQFLFEYFSETQRNKGNFPGRFSGRQFSNSRSEMNVSTLELGDSALYLCASSPNAATGANVLTFGAGSRLTVL.

The chain combines TRBV14 with TRBJ2-1, with D unresolved. V lost 4 bases and J 7 bases, leaving 11 bases between the germline ends. CDR3 size: 13 residues. From germline, CDR1 is SGHDN and CDR2 FVKESK. The CDR3 region is CASSRLPGNEQFF. DNA for the CDR3: TGTGCCAGCAGCCGACTCCCCGGTAATGAGCAGTTCTTC.

The gene calls are TRBV29-1 and TRBJ2-2; 9 bases match TRBD2. The junction had 1 base not matched to a gene; V was cut back by 4 bases and J by 1 base. This CDR3 region has 14 residues. From germline, CDR1 is SQVTM and CDR2 ANQGSEA. In nucleotides, the CDR3 is TGCAGCGTTGGTAGCGGGGGGAACACCGGGGAGCTGTTTTTT. Protein product: CSVGSGGNTGELFF.